This T cell receptor beta chain was observed in a study of blood T cell repertoires in COVID-19. Whole-study context: In each case, the material was cDNA or gDNA derived from T cells, B-cell-depleted T cells, or PBMCs.

Trimming took 0 bases from V and 6 from J, leaving 14 bases between them. Germline CDR1 SGDLS, CDR2 YYNGEE. The CDR3 is made up of 15 amino acids. In the authors' workflow: Amplification of reference gene primers was used by the study to estimate nucleated cell counts. Only in-frame clones appear in the TCRdb table, and some are missing; sequencing was by immunoSEQ multiplex PCR. The V and J calls and clone size come from that table; D and trimming were worked out from the DNA. The sample has around 100,000 clones, about 86% seen once. The source of this sequence is a man in his fifties or sixties with acute or convalescent COVID-19. The specimen was peripheral blood. The genes are TRBV9 and TRBJ2-3, with D tentatively TRBD2 (6 bases). The CDR3: CASSVGLGDSDTQYF. DNA for the CDR3: TGTGCCAGCAGCGTAGGGCTTGGGGACTCTGATACGCAGTATTTT.